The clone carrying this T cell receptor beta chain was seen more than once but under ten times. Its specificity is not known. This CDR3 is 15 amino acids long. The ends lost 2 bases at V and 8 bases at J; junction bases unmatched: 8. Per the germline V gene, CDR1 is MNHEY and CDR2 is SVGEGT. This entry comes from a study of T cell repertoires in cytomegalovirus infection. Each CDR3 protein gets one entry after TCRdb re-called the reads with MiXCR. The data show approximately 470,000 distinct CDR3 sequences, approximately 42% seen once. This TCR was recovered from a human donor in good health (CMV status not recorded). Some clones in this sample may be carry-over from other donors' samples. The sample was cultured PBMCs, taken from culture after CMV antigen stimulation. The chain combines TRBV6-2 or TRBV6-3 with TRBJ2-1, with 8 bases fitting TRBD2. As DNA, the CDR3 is TGTGCCAGCAGTTACCAGGGGAGCGGGAGAGATGAGCAGTTCTTC. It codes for CASSYQGSGRDEQFF.